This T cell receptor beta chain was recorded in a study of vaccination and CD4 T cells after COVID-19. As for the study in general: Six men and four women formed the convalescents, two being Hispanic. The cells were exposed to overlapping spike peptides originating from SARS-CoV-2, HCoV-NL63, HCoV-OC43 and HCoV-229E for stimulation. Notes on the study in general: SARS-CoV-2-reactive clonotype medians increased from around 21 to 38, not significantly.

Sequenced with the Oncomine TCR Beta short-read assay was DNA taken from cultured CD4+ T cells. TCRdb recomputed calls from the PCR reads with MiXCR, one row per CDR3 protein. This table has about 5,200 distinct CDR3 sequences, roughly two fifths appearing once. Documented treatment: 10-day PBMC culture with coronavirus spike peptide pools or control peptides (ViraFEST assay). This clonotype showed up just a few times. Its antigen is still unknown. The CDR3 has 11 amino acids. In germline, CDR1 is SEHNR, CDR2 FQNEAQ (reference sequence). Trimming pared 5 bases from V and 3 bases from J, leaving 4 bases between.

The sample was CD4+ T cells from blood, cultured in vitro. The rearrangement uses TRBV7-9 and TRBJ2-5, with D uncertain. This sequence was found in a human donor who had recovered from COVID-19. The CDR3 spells CASSLKETQYF. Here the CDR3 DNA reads TGTGCCAGCAGCCTTAAAGAGACCCAGTACTTC.